The TCR beta chain described here comes from a study of cytomegalovirus exposure and HLA in healthy donors. General study points: The authors later linked a missense DCLRE1C variant to TCR beta V- and J-gene trimming. Available immune exposure information was restricted to CMV serostatus only.

About this clone: What it binds is unknown.

CDR1 is MNHNS, CDR2 SASEGT, per germline. This CDR3 contains 10 residues. Germline trimming cut 10 bases from V and 9 bases from J; bases unmatched to any gene: 3. 60 Vbeta and 13 Jbeta primers were used in PCR. Clones were sequenced by immunoSEQ multiplex PCR, and TCRdb holds only the in-frame ones, with some missing. The table shows about 190,000 clones, with roughly 80% occurring only once. The rearrangement joins TRBV6-1 to TRBJ2-1; 7 bases agree with TRBD1. This TCR derives from a boy between 10 and 17 years old in good health and CMV-seronegative. What was sequenced was PBMCs. In DNA, the CDR3 is TGTGCCATTAGACAGGGTGAGCAGTTCTTC. Residues: CAIRQGEQFF.